This T cell receptor beta chain was identified in a study of STAT5B mutations in CD4+ large granular lymphocyte leukemia. Per germline, CDR1 SGHAT and CDR2 FQNNGV. Trimming removed 4 bases from V and 1 base from J, with 13 bases in between. The CDR3 has 15 amino acids. Libraries were prepared by immunoSEQ multiplex PCR; TCRdb keeps only in-frame clonotypes and omits some of them. The sample has just under 35,000 clones; around 63% are singletons. This sequence originates from a human donor in good health. Sequencing was carried out using CD4+ T cells from blood buffy coats. The V call is TRBV11-2, the J call TRBJ1-1; possibly TRBD1 for D (6 bases). The CDR3 coding sequence is TGTGCCAGCAGCTCACGGGGGGCGCCGAACACTGAAGCTTTCTTT. It codes for CASSSRGAPNTEAFF.